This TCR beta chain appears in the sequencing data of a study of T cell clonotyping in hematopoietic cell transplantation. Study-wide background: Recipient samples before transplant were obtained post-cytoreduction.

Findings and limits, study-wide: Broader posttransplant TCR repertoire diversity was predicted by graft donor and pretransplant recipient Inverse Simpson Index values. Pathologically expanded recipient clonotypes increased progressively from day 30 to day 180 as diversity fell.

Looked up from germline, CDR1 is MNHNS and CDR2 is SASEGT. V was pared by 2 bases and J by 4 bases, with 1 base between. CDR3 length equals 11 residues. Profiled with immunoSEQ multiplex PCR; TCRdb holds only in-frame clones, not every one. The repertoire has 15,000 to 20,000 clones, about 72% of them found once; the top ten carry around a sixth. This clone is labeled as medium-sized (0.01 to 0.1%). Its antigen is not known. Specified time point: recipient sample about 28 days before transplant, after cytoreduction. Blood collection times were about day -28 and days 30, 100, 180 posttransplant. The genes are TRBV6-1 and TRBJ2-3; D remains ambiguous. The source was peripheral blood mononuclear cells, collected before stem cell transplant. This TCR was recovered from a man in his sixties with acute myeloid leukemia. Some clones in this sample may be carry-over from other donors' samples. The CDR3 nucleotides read TGTGCCAGCAGTGAATCAGATACGCAGTATTTT. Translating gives CASSESDTQYF.